This passage covers 30 T cell receptor beta chains from one sample sequenced in a study of identical twins. TCRdb reprocessed the 5' RACE reads via MiXCR and lists one record per CDR3 protein. Of roughly 200,000 distinct CDR3 sequences listed, approximately 15% are singletons. This sample also belongs to another study, concerning T cells expressing NK-cell markers.

Input material: CD8+ T cells sorted from blood. The receptors were sampled from a woman in her late teens or twenties in good health.

This chain links TRBV27 with TRBJ2-1, with D tentatively TRBD1 or TRBD2 (5 bases each). Deletions cut 6 bases from V and 7 bases from J, with 13 bases between. Germline V gene lookup returns CDR1 MNHEY and CDR2 SMNVEV (reference sequence). This CDR3 is 13 amino acids long. The CDR3 DNA sequence: TGTGCCAGCAGGTCCGGTGGGGGTAATGAGCAGTTCTTC. Protein product: CASRSGGGNEQFF.

This rearrangement joins TRBV7-2 to TRBJ1-1; a possible D gene is TRBD1 (5 bases). The CDR3 spans 15 residues. CDR1 and CDR2 from the germline V gene are SGHTA and FQGNSA. V lost 2 bases to trimming and J lost 5 bases, with 15 bases between them. CDR3 in amino acids: CASSLRGEVQTEAFF. The CDR3 nucleotides read TGTGCCAGCAGCTTACGGGGGGAGGTGCAGACTGAAGCTTTCTTT.

In its sample, this clonotype was seen many times. This chain connects TRBV12-3 or TRBV12-4 to TRBJ1-2, with a possible D match to TRBD1 (6 bases). The CDR3 has 12 residues. Trimming removed 6 bases from V and 4 bases from J, with 9 bases in between. The CDR3 region is CASSGTPYGYTF. CDR3 nucleotide sequence: TGTGCCAGCAGCGGGACACCCTATGGCTACACCTTC.

This clonotype appeared a few times. The chain joins TRBV12-3 or TRBV12-4 to TRBJ1-2; TRBD1 matches at 9 bases. The J segment lost 6 bases and the V segment lost 5 bases, leaving 7 bases of the junction unmatched. This CDR3 contains 14 residues. The CDR3 DNA reads as TGTGCCAGCAGTCAACCGGGACAGGGCCATGGCTACACCTTC. Translated: CASSQPGQGHGYTF.

The chain uses TRBV10-2 and TRBJ2-7, with 12 bases identical to TRBD1. Germline lookup yields CDR1 WSHSY and CDR2 SAAADI. The ends lost 6 bases at V and 3 bases at J; junction bases unmatched: 6. The CDR3 loop spans 15 amino acids. Here the CDR3 DNA reads TGCGCCAGCAGGGAGGGACAGGGGGCGGTCTACGAGCAGTACTTC. The encoded protein is CASREGQGAVYEQYF.

The chain employs TRBV5-1 and TRBJ2-3, with D uncertain. The CDR3 sequence is 12 residues long. Germline V CDR1 and CDR2: SGHRS, YFSETQ. The V and J ends lost 2 bases and 7 bases respectively, with 8 bases between them. DNA for the CDR3: TGCGCCAGCAGCTTTGAATCGTATACGCAGTATTTT. Translating it yields CASSFESYTQYF.

This clonotype occurred a few times. The chain carries TRBV28 and TRBJ2-1; TRBD2 agrees at 10 bases. Germline trimming cut 7 bases from V and 6 bases from J; bases unmatched to any gene: 9. This CDR3 comprises 15 residues. Germline loops: CDR1 MDHEN, CDR2 SYDVKM. The DNA for the CDR3 is TGTGCCAGCACCCAAAGCCTAGCGGGAGTCAATGAGCAGTTCTTC. The encoded protein is CASTQSLAGVNEQFF.

This clonotype was counted only a few times. This chain links TRBV12-3 or TRBV12-4 with TRBJ1-2, with D uncertain. V lost 1 base and J 4 bases, leaving 4 bases between the germline ends. The CDR3 runs to 12 residues. Here the CDR3 reads CASSLGFYGYTF. DNA of the CDR3: TGTGCCAGCAGTTTAGGGTTCTATGGCTACACCTTC.

This clonotype was counted ten times or more. The J gene is TRBJ1-1, the V gene TRBV12-3 or TRBV12-4, with D perhaps matching TRBD1 (5 bases). The CDR3 extends over 15 amino acids. V lost 6 bases and J lost 1, with 15 bases in between. The CDR3: CASSPVGVGNTEAFF. In DNA, the CDR3 is TGTGCCAGCAGCCCGGTGGGGGTAGGGAACACTGAAGCTTTCTTT.

This clonotype was seen a handful of times. This rearrangement joins TRBV29-1 to TRBJ2-2, with D possibly matching TRBD2 (6 bases). The CDR3 contains 15 residues. The germline CDR1 and CDR2 sequences are SQVTM and ANQGSEA. Trimming stripped 3 bases from V and 6 bases from J, with 17 bases between. The CDR3 DNA reads as TGCAGCGTTGAGGGGCTAGAGGGGAGGCCCGGGGAGCTGTTTTTT. Its protein product is CSVEGLEGRPGELFF.

J is TRBJ2-7 and V is TRBV7-9, with D tentatively TRBD1 (7 bases). Between the trimmed V and J ends, which lost 5 bases and 1 base, there was a span of 15 bases. CDR3 size: 15 residues. Germline lookup yields CDR1 SEHNR and CDR2 FQNEAQ (reference sequence). This chain's CDR3 is CASSGGTEGSYEQYF. DNA for the CDR3: TGTGCCAGCAGCGGAGGGACAGAAGGGTCCTACGAGCAGTACTTC.

This chain joins TRBV7-8 and TRBJ2-7; D may be TRBD2 (6 bases). The CDR3 covers 14 residues. Germline CDR1 is SGHVS and CDR2 is FQNEAQ. Deletions cut 5 bases from V and 5 bases from J, with 16 bases between. The CDR3: CASSNLRGGNEQYF. The CDR3 DNA reads as TGTGCCAGCAGCAACCTACGGGGCGGGAACGAGCAGTACTTC.

This clonotype appeared a few times. The V call is TRBV12-3 or TRBV12-4, the J call TRBJ1-6; D is possibly TRBD1 (6 bases). V was pared by 6 bases and J by 0 bases, with 6 bases between. There are 14 residues in the CDR3. The CDR3 bases are TGTGCCAGCAGGGACAGCTCCTATAATTCACCCCTCCACTTT. The encoded protein is CASRDSSYNSPLHF.

On this clonotype: A junction boundary mismatches the germline segment, possibly from a read error. The chain recombines TRBV10-3 with TRBJ2-1; D is unclear. CDR1 ENHRY and CDR2 SYGVKD come from the germline V gene. The CDR3 runs to 13 residues. The chain's CDR3 is CAISIDSYNELFF. The CDR3 coding sequence is TGTGCCATCAGTATCGACTCCTACAATGAGCTGTTCTTC.

The V and J genes are TRBV9 and TRBJ2-3, with D unclear. Trimming left V 4 bases short and J 1 base short, with 7 bases between. The CDR3 loop spans 13 amino acids. Germline CDR1 and CDR2: SGDLS and YYNGEE. The CDR3 DNA reads as TGTGCCAGCAGCCCCCCAGGCACAGATACGCAGTATTTT. Its protein is CASSPPGTDTQYF.

The table lists this clonotype with a few counts. The V call is TRBV10-3, the J call TRBJ2-7; 7 bases map to TRBD1. The length of the CDR3 is 15 residues. The V segment lost 10 bases and the J segment 5 bases; nucleotides outside the gene matches: 17. Germline lookup yields CDR1 ENHRY and CDR2 SYGVKD. CDR3 protein: CATLSTTGIFHEQYF. In DNA, the CDR3 is TGTGCCACCCTGTCGACGACAGGGATATTCCACGAGCAGTACTTC.

As DNA, the CDR3 is TGCGCCAGCAGCCAAGGGAGGGGTCCCGCCTACGAGCAGTACTTC. Its translation is CASSQGRGPAYEQYF. This rearrangement joins TRBV4-3 to TRBJ2-7; D possibly corresponds to TRBD2 (6 bases). Trimming stripped 1 base from V and 2 bases from J, with 12 bases between. The germline CDR1 and CDR2 sequences are LGHNA and YSLEER. The CDR3 extends over 15 amino acids.

This clonotype was seen many times. J is TRBJ2-3 and V is TRBV4-2; unclear D gene. This CDR3 has 13 amino acids. The germline V gene encodes CDR1 LGHNA and CDR2 YNFKEQ. Trimming took off 4 bases at V and 0 bases at J, with 5 bases between the two ends. In DNA, the CDR3 is TGTGCCAGCAGCCCGCCCAGCACAGATACGCAGTATTTT. The encoded protein is CASSPPSTDTQYF.

This clonotype has just a few counts. The chain joins TRBV24-1 to TRBJ1-1; D is unclear. This CDR3 has 9 residues. Trimming took 6 bases from V and 11 from J, leaving 6 bases between them. Per the germline V gene, CDR1 is KGHDR and CDR2 is SFDVKD. This CDR3 reads CATSSFAFF. CDR3 bases: TGTGCCACCAGTTCCTTCGCTTTCTTT.

This clonotype appeared many times. The rearrangement uses TRBV7-9 and TRBJ2-1; 9 nucleotides match TRBD2. Losses at the gene ends were 5 bases for V and 2 bases for J; bases not matched to a gene: 7. The CDR3 consists of 16 residues. In germline, CDR1 is SEHNR, CDR2 FQNEAQ (reference sequence). CDR3 DNA: TGTGCCAGCAGCCCGAGGACTAGCGAGACCTACAATGAGCAGTTCTTC. Amino acids: CASSPRTSETYNEQFF.

The DNA for the CDR3 is TGTGCCAGCAGCCCGATGACAGGGGATGGGCCTACCTACGAGCAGTACTTC. Translation: CASSPMTGDGPTYEQYF. V and J are TRBV12-3 or TRBV12-4 and TRBJ2-7, with 8 positions matching TRBD1. V was clipped by 6 bases and J by 2 bases; unmatched bases: 15. The CDR3 runs to 17 residues.

This clonotype came up a few times. CDR3 residues: CASSQGFRVGETQYF. The CDR3 region has the DNA TGTGCCAGCAGCCAAGGATTTCGGGTTGGAGAGACCCAGTACTTC. V usage is TRBV3-1 and J usage is TRBJ2-5; D not resolved. Germline V gives CDR1 LGHDT, CDR2 YNNKEL (reference sequence). V lost 1 base and J 4 bases, leaving 13 bases between the germline ends. There are 15 residues in the CDR3.

The V gene is TRBV28, the J gene TRBJ2-1, with D possibly being TRBD1 (6 bases). From germline, CDR1 is MDHEN and CDR2 SYDVKM. CDR3 length equals 14 residues. V was trimmed by 6 bases and J by 2 bases, leaving 11 bases between them. The CDR3 DNA follows: TGTGCCAGCAGGATAACAGGGACCTACAATGAGCAGTTCTTC. It is translated as CASRITGTYNEQFF.

This clonotype came up a few times. In DNA, the CDR3 is TGTGCCTCAAACCCCGGGGGGGGTAGCGCCTACGAGCAGTACTTC. Protein product: CASNPGGGSAYEQYF. The rearrangement joins TRBV6-1 to TRBJ2-7; 8 nucleotides match TRBD2. V gave up 11 bases and J gave up 2 bases; unmatched junction bases: 14. CDR3 length: 15 residues. CDR1 is MNHNS, CDR2 SASEGT, per germline.

This clonotype turned up a few times. This chain connects TRBV10-2 to TRBJ2-5, with D perhaps TRBD1 (5 bases). Trimming took 0 bases from V and 5 from J, leaving 16 bases between them. The germline CDR1 and CDR2 sequences are WSHSY and SAAADI. The CDR3 covers 16 residues. In nucleotides, the CDR3 is TGCGCCAGCAGTGAGTCGAAGGTAGTTAGGGGCGAGACCCAGTACTTC. This gives the protein CASSESKVVRGETQYF.

This clonotype occurred many times. V is TRBV12-3 or TRBV12-4 and J is TRBJ2-7; TRBD2 matches 8 bases. Trimming removed 4 bases from V and 4 bases from J; junction bases left unmatched: 6. This CDR3 spans 14 amino acids. In DNA, the CDR3 is TGTGCCAGCAGTTCGGGACTAGTTACGTACGAGCAGTACTTC. It translates to CASSSGLVTYEQYF.

V and J are TRBV6-5 and TRBJ1-1; D possibly corresponds to TRBD1 (5 bases). The germline V and J ends were trimmed by 6 bases and 4 bases, with 15 bases remaining between them. Per germline, CDR1 MNHEY and CDR2 SVGAGI. The CDR3 contains 14 residues. The CDR3 DNA is TGTGCCAGCAGCTCACTCCTTAGGGGCACTGAAGCTTTCTTT. This codes for CASSSLLRGTEAFF.

V gene TRBV6-5 combines with J gene TRBJ2-7, with D possibly matching TRBD1 (5 bases). The V end was cut by 2 bases, the J end by 3 bases, with 11 bases between. Germline-derived CDR1 and CDR2 are MNHEY and SVGAGI. This CDR3 has 14 residues. The CDR3 protein is CASSYAEQVYEQYF. CDR3 DNA sequence: TGTGCCAGCAGTTACGCAGAACAGGTCTACGAGCAGTACTTC.

Notes on this clonotype: The junction does not match germline at one end; this may be a read error. V usage is TRBV12-3 or TRBV12-4 and J usage is TRBJ1-1; D uncertain. The CDR3 sequence is 14 residues long. CDR3 loop: CASNGPFENAEAFF. The CDR3 nucleotides read TGTGCCAGCAACGGGCCTTTCGAGAACGCTGAAGCTTTCTTT.

The chain is built from TRBV6-1 and TRBJ2-5; D is perhaps TRBD2 (5 bases). V shed 6 bases and J shed 3 bases, with 14 bases lying between them. The CDR3 runs 14 residues. Germline CDR1 and CDR2: MNHNS and SASEGT. DNA of the CDR3: TGTGCCAGCAGGGACGTCTCAGCGGAAGAGACCCAGTACTTC. This codes for CASRDVSAEETQYF.